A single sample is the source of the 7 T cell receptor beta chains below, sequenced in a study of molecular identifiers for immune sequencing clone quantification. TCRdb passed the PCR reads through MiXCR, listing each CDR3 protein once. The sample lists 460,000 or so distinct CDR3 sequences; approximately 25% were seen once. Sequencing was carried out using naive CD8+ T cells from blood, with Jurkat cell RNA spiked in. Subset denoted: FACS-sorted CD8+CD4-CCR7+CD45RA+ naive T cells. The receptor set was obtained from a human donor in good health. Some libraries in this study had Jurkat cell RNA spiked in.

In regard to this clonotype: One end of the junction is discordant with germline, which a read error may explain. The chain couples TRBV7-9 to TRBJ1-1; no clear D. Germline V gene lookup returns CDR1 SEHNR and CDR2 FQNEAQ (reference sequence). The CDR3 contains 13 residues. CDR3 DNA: TGTGCCCGCAGCTTAGATACGAACACTGAAGCTTTCTTT. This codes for CARSLDTNTEAFF.

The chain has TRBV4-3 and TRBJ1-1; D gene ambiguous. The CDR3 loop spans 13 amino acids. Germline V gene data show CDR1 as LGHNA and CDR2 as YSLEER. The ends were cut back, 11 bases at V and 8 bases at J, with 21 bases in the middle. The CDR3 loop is CARRQAVSQEAFF. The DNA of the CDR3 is TGCGCCCGCCGCCAAGCCGTGTCCCAAGAAGCTTTCTTT.

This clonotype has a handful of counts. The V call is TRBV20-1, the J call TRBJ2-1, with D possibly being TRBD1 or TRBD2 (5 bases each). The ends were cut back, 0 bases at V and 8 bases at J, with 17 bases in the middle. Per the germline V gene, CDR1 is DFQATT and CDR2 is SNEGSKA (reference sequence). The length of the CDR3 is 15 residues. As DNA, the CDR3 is TGCAGTGCTAGAGATAAGGGACGAGCCTGGGATGAGCAGTTCTTC. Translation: CSARDKGRAWDEQFF.

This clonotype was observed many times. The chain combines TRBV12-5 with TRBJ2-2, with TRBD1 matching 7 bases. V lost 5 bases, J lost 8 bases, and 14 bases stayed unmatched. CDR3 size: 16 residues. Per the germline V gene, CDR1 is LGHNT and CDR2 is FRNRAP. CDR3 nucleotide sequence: TGTGCTAGTGGTCCCCAGGGACAGCTTTCAACAGGGGAGCTGTTTTTT. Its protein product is CASGPQGQLSTGELFF.

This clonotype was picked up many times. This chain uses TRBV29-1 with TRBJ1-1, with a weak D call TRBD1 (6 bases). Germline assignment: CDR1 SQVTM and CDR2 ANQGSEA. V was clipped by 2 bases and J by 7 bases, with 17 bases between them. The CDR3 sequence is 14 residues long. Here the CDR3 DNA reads TGCAGCGTTGAACCCGGCCGGGGGCAGGGTGAAGCTTTCTTT. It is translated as CSVEPGRGQGEAFF.

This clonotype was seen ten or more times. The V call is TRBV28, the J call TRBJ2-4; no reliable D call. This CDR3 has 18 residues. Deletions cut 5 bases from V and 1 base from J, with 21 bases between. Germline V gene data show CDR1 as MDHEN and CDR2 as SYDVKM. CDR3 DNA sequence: TGTGCCAGCAGTCCTTACCGGTCCGGTGGTCGGGCCAAAAACATTCAGTACTTC. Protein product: CASSPYRSGGRAKNIQYF.

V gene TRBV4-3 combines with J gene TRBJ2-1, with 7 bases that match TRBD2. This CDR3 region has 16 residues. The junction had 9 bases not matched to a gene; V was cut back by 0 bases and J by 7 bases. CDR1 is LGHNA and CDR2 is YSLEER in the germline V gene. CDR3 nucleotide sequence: TGCGCCAGCAGCCAAGATCGTTGGGGGGAGGGGAATGAGCAGTTCTTC. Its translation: CASSQDRWGEGNEQFF.